The 29 T cell receptor beta chains reported below all come from one sample, sequenced in a study of T cell clonality in common variable immunodeficiency. TCRdb's table, derived via immunoSEQ multiplex PCR, lists solely in-frame clones and lacks some. The sample gives about 40,000 clones, none seen only once, and the top ten clones hold about 2.2%. The sequenced material came from peripheral blood mononuclear cells. The source of these receptors is a person aged 18 to 70 in good health.

With respect to this clone: The CDR3 extends 3 residues past the end of the read, so its final part is completed from the germline J gene. This sequence joins TRBV6-2 or TRBV6-3 and TRBJ1-4, with D possibly TRBD1 on 5 matching bases. This CDR3 has 13 amino acids. Germline CDR1 reads MNHEY; CDR2 reads SVGEGT. The CDR3: CASSYRRGSPLFF. Partial CDR3 DNA: TGTGCCAGCAGTTACAGGAGGGGTTCACCA.

In its sample, this clone was seen many times. The CDR3 extends 3 residues past the end of the read, so its final part is completed from the germline J gene. This chain links TRBV19 with TRBJ1-2, with 7 bases aligning to TRBD1. Trimming removed 7 bases from V and 4 bases from J; junction bases left unmatched: 12. This CDR3 contains 15 residues. Germline CDR1 LNHDA, CDR2 SQIVND (reference sequence). The CDR3 loop is CASKSLTGNGYGYTF. The CDR3 DNA, read in part, is TGTGCCAGTAAATCCCTGACAGGGAATGGCTATGGC.

This clone was seen many times. The CDR3 end is not reached by the read, which stops 3 residues before it; the germline J gene fills it in. The chain carries TRBV14 and TRBJ1-2; D perhaps matches TRBD1 (6 bases). From germline, CDR1 is SGHDN and CDR2 FVKESK. This CDR3 has 14 residues. The CDR3 DNA, read in part, is TGTGCCAGCAGCCAAAATCAGGGGAGTGTCGGC. Amino acid sequence: CASSQNQGSVG. From start to end, the CDR3 is CASSQNQGSVGYTF.

In this sample, this clone is medium-sized. The junction shows a germline mismatch at one end, possibly a read error. The read gets to within 3 residues of the CDR3 end, and the germline J gene fills in the rest. The genes are TRBV7-7 and TRBJ1-4; 8 bases match TRBD1. The germline V gene encodes CDR1 SSHAT and CDR2 FNYEAQ (reference sequence). CDR3 length: 15 residues. This CDR3 is CASSLETGAGEKLFF. CDR3 DNA (partial): TGTGCTAGCAGCTTGGAGACAGGGGCGGGAGAAAAA.

The sample holds many counts of this clone. The read terminates 3 residues before the CDR3 end, so the remaining end is supplied by the germline J gene. The gene calls are TRBV30 and TRBJ1-1; D might be TRBD1 (5 bases). Germline V CDR1 and CDR2: GTSNPN, SVGIG (reference sequence). Trimming left V 3 bases short and J 2 bases short, with 10 bases between. The CDR3 is made up of 13 amino acids. The CDR3 protein is CAWSKTVNTEAFF. The DNA read from the CDR3 is TGTGCCTGGAGCAAGACAGTAAACACTGAA.

This clone was seen many times. With the read ending 3 residues before the CDR3 end, the germline J gene is used to fill in that end. The chain is built from TRBV19 and TRBJ2-5; 8 bases are shared with TRBD1. The germline CDR1 and CDR2 sequences are LNHDA and SQIVND (reference sequence). V shed 6 bases and J 5 bases; nucleotides not matched to a gene: 8. The CDR3 contains 14 residues. CDR3 residues: CASRRQGNGETQYF. Partial CDR3 DNA: TGTGCCAGTAGGCGACAGGGGAATGGGGAGACC.

This clone was counted at least ten times. The sequenced fragment ends 3 residues before the CDR3 boundary, so the rest is inferred from the germline J gene. V gene TRBV19 combines with J gene TRBJ2-2, with TRBD1 matching 9 bases. Germline V gene sequence: CDR1 LNHDA, CDR2 SQIVND (reference sequence). The CDR3 is made up of 17 amino acids. The junction had 10 bases not matched to a gene; V was cut back by 7 bases and J by 1 base. The CDR3 DNA, read in part, is TGTGCCAGTACTCCCCCCCCGGGACAGGGGAACACCGGGGAG. It encodes CASTPPPGQGNTGE. The complete CDR3 sequence is CASTPPPGQGNTGELFF.

This clone showed up many times. The DNA ends 3 residues before the CDR3 does, and the rest of the CDR3 is filled in from the germline J gene. The gene calls are TRBV9 and TRBJ1-1, with 9 nucleotides matching TRBD1. This CDR3 is 14 amino acids long. Trimming removed 0 bases from V and 7 bases from J; junction bases left unmatched: 4. Germline V lookup: CDR1 SGDLS, CDR2 YYNGEE. CDR3 DNA, as far as it was read: TGTGCCAGCAGCGTAGTACAGGGGGCAGGTGAA. Translating gives CASSVVQGAGE. The whole CDR3 region reads CASSVVQGAGEAFF.

This clone showed up many times. The CDR3 end falls 3 residues outside the read, so it is completed with the germline J gene. The chain is built from TRBV7-9 and TRBJ2-5, with TRBD2 identical over 10 bases. Germline V CDR1 and CDR2: SEHNR, FQNEAQ (reference sequence). The V segment lost 7 bases and the J segment 1 base; nucleotides outside the gene matches: 3. CDR3 length equals 14 residues. The CDR3 bases that were read are TGTGCCAGCACCCGACTAGCGGGCCAAGAGACC. It translates to CASTRLAGQET. The full CDR3 sequence reads CASTRLAGQETQYF.

This clone was counted ten times or more. The read finishes 3 residues shy of the CDR3 end, and the germline J gene is used to complete it. Distinct nucleotide sequences in the sample also encode this CDR3. The V and J genes are TRBV5-6 and TRBJ2-1; TRBD1 matches at 9 bases. The CDR3 runs 15 residues. The V gene end was trimmed by 0 bases and the J gene end by 3 bases; junction bases not matched to a gene: 1. The germline V gene encodes CDR1 SGHDT and CDR2 YYEEEE. Partial CDR3 DNA: TGTGCCAGCAGCTTGGTGGGACAGGGCTACAATGAG. Encoded protein: CASSLVGQGYNE. The entire CDR3 reads CASSLVGQGYNEQFF.

The sample holds many counts of this clone. The sequenced fragment ends 3 residues before the CDR3 boundary, so the rest is inferred from the germline J gene. The chain is built from TRBV7-6 and TRBJ1-2, with no clear D. Germline V gene sequence: CDR1 SGHVS, CDR2 FNYEAQ. The CDR3 runs to 14 residues. The V and J ends lost 0 bases and 7 bases respectively, with 12 bases between them. CDR3: CASSLAEKGTGYTF. The DNA read from the CDR3 is TGTGCCAGCAGCTTAGCGGAAAAGGGTACTGGC.

This clone appeared many times. The missing CDR3 end, 3 residues past where the read stops, is filled in from the germline J gene. The chain joins TRBV7-9 to TRBJ1-1, with D possibly matching TRBD1 (5 bases). Trimming left V 2 bases short and J 3 bases short, with 13 bases between. The germline gives CDR1 SEHNR, CDR2 FQNEAQ (reference sequence). This CDR3 contains 15 residues. CDR3 amino acids: CASSLKRGAHTEAFF. CDR3 DNA (partial): TGTGCCAGCAGCTTAAAAAGGGGAGCCCACACTGAA. Filled out from reference TRBV7-9 and TRBJ1-1, the complete variable domain reads DTGVSQNPRHKITKRGQNVTFRCDPISEHNRLYWYRQTLGQGPEFLTYFQNEAQLEKSRLLSDRFSAERPKGSFSTLEIQRTEQGDSAMYLCASSLKRGAHTEAFFGQGTRLTVV.

Many counts were recorded for this clone. Coverage ceases 3 residues before the CDR3 finishes, and the germline J gene fills in the end. The rearrangement links TRBV6-2 or TRBV6-3 to TRBJ2-5; 9 bases line up with TRBD2. CDR1 is MNHEY and CDR2 is SVGEGT in the germline V gene. V lost 11 bases and J lost 5; bases outside the gene matches: 12. The CDR3 length is 14 residues. CDR3 sequence: CASSLAGLGETQYF. The CDR3 DNA, read in part, is TGTGCCTCCTCCCTAGCGGGGCTCGGGGAGACC.

In this sample, this clone turned up many times. The DNA ends 3 residues before the CDR3 does, and the rest of the CDR3 is filled in from the germline J gene. The chain uses TRBV18 and TRBJ1-1, with TRBD1 as a possible D gene (5 bases). Trimming removed 3 bases from V and 1 base from J, with 9 bases in between. In germline, CDR1 is KGHSH, CDR2 LQKENI. The CDR3 has 14 amino acids. CDR3: CASSPRQWNTEAFF. CDR3 bases read: TGTGCCAGCTCACCGAGACAGTGGAACACTGAA.

This clone was recorded many times. The sequenced fragment ends 3 residues before the CDR3 boundary, so the rest is inferred from the germline J gene. The V and J genes are TRBV30 and TRBJ1-6; D may be TRBD1 (6 bases). The CDR3 runs 13 residues. CDR1 is GTSNPN, CDR2 SVGIG, per germline (reference sequence). V lost 1 base and J lost 7, with 8 bases in between. CDR3 DNA, as far as it was read: TGTGCCTGGAGTGCAGGGGCGAATTCACCC. It yields the protein CAWSAGANSP. From start to end, the CDR3 is CAWSAGANSPLHF. The complete variable domain, with remaining parts taken from reference TRBV30 and TRBJ1-6, reads SQTIHQWPATLVQPVGSPLSLECTVEGTSNPNLYWYRQAAGRGLQLLFYSVGIGQISSEVPQNLSASRPQDRQFILSSKKLLLSDSGFYLCAWSAGANSPLHFGNGTRLTVT.

This clone has at least ten counts. The observed sequence ends 3 residues before the CDR3 terminus, with the missing tail filled in from the germline J gene. V is TRBV4-1 and J is TRBJ2-4, with 8 positions matching TRBD2. CDR3 size: 17 residues. CDR1 MGHRA and CDR2 YSYEKL come from the germline V gene. V lost 4 bases to trimming and J lost 9 bases; unmatched junction nucleotides: 17. CDR3: CASSPLGEAGATGIQYF. CDR3 DNA, as far as it was read: TGCGCCAGCAGCCCACTCGGGGAAGCGGGAGCAACGGGCATT.

This clone was recorded many times. Sequencing ends 3 residues short of the CDR3 end; the germline J gene provides the rest. The chain uses TRBV6-4 and TRBJ2-1; 8 bases fit TRBD1. Per the germline V gene, CDR1 is MRHNA and CDR2 is SNTAGT. The CDR3 runs 15 residues. The junction had 7 bases not matched to a gene; V was cut back by 2 bases and J by 7 bases. CDR3 residues: CASSDTDRVRNEQFF. The DNA read from the CDR3 is TGTGCCAGCAGTGACACGGACAGGGTAAGAAATGAG.

There are many counts of this clone. From the germline J gene comes the end of the CDR3, since the read stops 3 residues before it. This sequence joins TRBV4-1 and TRBJ2-7; D uncertain. V lost 0 bases to trimming and J lost 2 bases, with 11 bases between them. The CDR3 spans 15 residues. CDR1 is MGHRA and CDR2 is YSYEKL in the germline V gene. The CDR3 loop is CASSQDWQETYEQYF. The CDR3 bases that were read are TGCGCCAGCAGCCAAGACTGGCAGGAGACCTACGAG.

This clone was found many times. CDR3 sequence reads: CAISALGDGTDYGYTF. The DNA read from the CDR3 is TGTGCCATCAGTGCCCTTGGTGACGGGACAGACTATGGC. The chain links TRBV10-3 to TRBJ1-2; 7 nucleotides match TRBD1. The sequenced fragment ends 3 residues before the CDR3 boundary, so the rest is inferred from the germline J gene. Germline loops: CDR1 ENHRY, CDR2 SYGVKD. There are 16 residues in the CDR3. J was trimmed by 3 bases and V by 4 bases; bases with no gene match: 11.

This clone was detected many times. The read ends 3 residues early relative to the CDR3; the germline J gene fills the gap. The V call is TRBV29-1, the J call TRBJ1-2; 8 bases align to TRBD1. Germline CDR1 reads SQVTM; CDR2 reads ANQGSEA. The CDR3 spans 13 residues. CDR3 sequence: CSVQLQGVSGYTF. CDR3 DNA (partial): TGCAGCGTTCAACTACAGGGGGTTAGCGGC.

This clone was seen at least ten times. The missing CDR3 end, 3 residues past where the read stops, is filled in from the germline J gene. V gene TRBV5-1 combines with J gene TRBJ2-3, with D possibly being TRBD1 (6 bases). CDR3 length: 15 residues. The germline V gene encodes CDR1 SGHRS and CDR2 YFSETQ. With 4 bases removed from V and 0 bases from J, the gap between germline ends came to 12 bases. The CDR3 protein is CASSKGQISTDTQYF. The DNA read from the CDR3 is TGCGCCAGCAGCAAAGGACAGATAAGCACAGATACG. Based on the CDR3 plus reference TRBV5-1 and TRBJ2-3, the full variable domain is KAGVTQTPRYLIKTRGQQVTLSCSPISGHRSVSWYQQTPGQGLQFLFEYFSETQRNKGNFPGRFSGRQFSNSRSEMNVSTLELGDSALYLCASSKGQISTDTQYFGPGTRLTVL.

This clone was seen ten or more times. The CDR3 end lies 3 residues beyond the end of the read and is filled in from the germline J gene. The rearrangement joins TRBV5-1 to TRBJ1-1; 7 bases map to TRBD1. With 4 bases clipped from V and 7 bases from J, the junction kept 7 bases outside the gene matches. The CDR3 extends over 13 amino acids. The germline CDR1 and CDR2 sequences are SGHRS and YFSETQ. CDR3 region: CASSNPGQSEAFF. The covered CDR3 bases are TGCGCCAGCAGCAACCCGGGACAGAGTGAA.

This clone was seen many times. The sequence runs out 3 residues before the end of the CDR3; the remainder is reconstructed from the germline J gene. This chain connects TRBV18 to TRBJ2-3; 8 bases fit TRBD1. This CDR3 has 16 residues. The germline gives CDR1 KGHSH, CDR2 LQKENI. V lost 4 bases and J lost 0; bases outside the gene matches: 6. The covered CDR3 bases are TGTGCCAGCTCACTTCAGGGACAGGCGAGCACAGATACG. Protein: CASSLQGQASTDT. In full, the CDR3 is CASSLQGQASTDTQYF.

This clone occurred many times. The sequenced part of the CDR3 DNA is TGCGCCAGCAGCAGAGACGGACAGGGGACGTACAATGAG. This sequence encodes CASSRDGQGTYNE. The complete CDR3 sequence is CASSRDGQGTYNEQFF. The genes are TRBV5-1 and TRBJ2-1; 9 nucleotides line up with TRBD1. The CDR3 extends 3 residues past the end of the read, so its final part is completed from the germline J gene. V trimming: 4 bases; J trimming: 4 bases; junction bases outside the gene matches: 9. The V gene's germline CDR1 is SGHRS and CDR2 YFSETQ. The CDR3 runs 16 residues.

The sample holds many counts of this clone. The read ends 3 residues before the CDR3 terminus; that terminus is restored from the germline J gene. This rearrangement joins TRBV7-9 to TRBJ2-1; 10 bases fit TRBD2. The CDR3 consists of 15 residues. V lost 7 bases, J lost 6 bases, and 9 bases stayed unmatched. Germline CDR1 reads SEHNR; CDR2 reads FQNEAQ (reference sequence). The sequenced part of the CDR3 DNA is TGTGCCAGCACCCAGGTGGCTAGCGGGAGCAATGAG. Translated, it gives CASTQVASGSNE. The full CDR3 protein reads CASTQVASGSNEQFF.

This clone was detected ten times or more. The read halts 3 residues ahead of the CDR3 end, with the missing end drawn from the germline J gene. The chain couples TRBV20-1 to TRBJ2-1; D uncertain. Trimming took off 0 bases at V and 5 bases at J, with 14 bases between the two ends. Germline CDR1 DFQATT, CDR2 SNEGSKA (reference sequence). The CDR3 length is 15 residues. The sequenced CDR3 bases are TGCAGTGCTAGAGATAGAACGAAGTACGACAATGAG. Translation gives CSARDRTKYDNE. The full CDR3 protein reads CSARDRTKYDNEQFF.

On this clone: Read coverage stops 3 residues before the CDR3 terminus; the germline J gene supplies the remainder. The chain recombines TRBV20-1 with TRBJ2-1, with D possibly matching TRBD2 (5 bases). Germline loops: CDR1 DFQATT, CDR2 SNEGSKA (reference sequence). V shed 6 bases and J shed 8 bases, with 14 bases lying between them. There are 12 residues in the CDR3. The CDR3 region is CSAQTSRDEQFF. The part of the CDR3 DNA that was read is TGCAGTGCCCAAACATCGAGGGATGAG.

This clone was seen at least ten times. The read gets to within 3 residues of the CDR3 end, and the germline J gene fills in the rest. The genes are TRBV15 and TRBJ2-5, with 12 bases that match TRBD1. This CDR3 contains 16 residues. Trimming took 2 bases from V and 5 from J; bases not matched to a gene: 6. Germline CDR1 and CDR2: LNHNV and YYDKDF (reference sequence). CDR3 DNA, as far as it was read: TGTGCCACCAGCAGAAACCCGGGACAGGGGGCCGAGACC. This sequence encodes CATSRNPGQGAET. In full, the CDR3 reads CATSRNPGQGAETQYF.

This clone showed up many times. The CDR3 end is not reached by the read, which stops 3 residues before it; the germline J gene fills it in. V gene TRBV29-1 combines with J gene TRBJ1-2; D possibly corresponds to TRBD1 (6 bases). Per germline, CDR1 SQVTM and CDR2 ANQGSEA. V was trimmed by 5 bases and J by 1 base, leaving 11 bases between them. The CDR3 contains 13 residues. The CDR3 sequence: CSVQGPDNYGYTF. Incomplete CDR3 DNA: TGCAGCGTTCAGGGGCCCGATAACTATGGC.